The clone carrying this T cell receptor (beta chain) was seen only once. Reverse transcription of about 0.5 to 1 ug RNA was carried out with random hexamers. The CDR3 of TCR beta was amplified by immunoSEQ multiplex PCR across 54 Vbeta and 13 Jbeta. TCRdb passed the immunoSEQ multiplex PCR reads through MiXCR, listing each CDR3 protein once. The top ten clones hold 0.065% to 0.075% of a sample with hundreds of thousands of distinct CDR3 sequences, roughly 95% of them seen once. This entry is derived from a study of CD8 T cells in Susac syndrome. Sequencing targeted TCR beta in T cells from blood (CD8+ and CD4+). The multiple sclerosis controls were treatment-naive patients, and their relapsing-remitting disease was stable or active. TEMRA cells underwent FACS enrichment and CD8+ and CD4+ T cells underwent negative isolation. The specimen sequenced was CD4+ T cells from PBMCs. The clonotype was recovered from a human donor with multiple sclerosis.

Here the CDR3 reads CATSEPGTGAIQYF. Here the CDR3 DNA reads TGTGCCACCAGTGAGCCCGGGACAGGGGCCATTCAGTACTTC. The chain employs TRBV24-1 and TRBJ2-4; 10 positions match TRBD1. V gave up 4 bases and J gave up 9 bases; unmatched junction bases: 5. CDR3 size: 14 residues. CDR1 KGHDR and CDR2 SFDVKD come from the germline V gene.